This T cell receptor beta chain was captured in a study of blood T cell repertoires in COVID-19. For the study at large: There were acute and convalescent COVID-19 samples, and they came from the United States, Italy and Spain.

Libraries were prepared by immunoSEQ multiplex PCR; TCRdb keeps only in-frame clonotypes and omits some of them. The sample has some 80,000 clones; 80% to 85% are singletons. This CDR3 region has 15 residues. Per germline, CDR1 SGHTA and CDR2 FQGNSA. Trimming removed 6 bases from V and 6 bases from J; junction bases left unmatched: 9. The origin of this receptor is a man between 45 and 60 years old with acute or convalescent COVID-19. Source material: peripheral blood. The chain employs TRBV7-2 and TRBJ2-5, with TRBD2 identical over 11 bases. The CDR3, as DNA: TGTGCCAGCAGACGTTCCGGGACTAGCGGACAGACCCAGTACTTC. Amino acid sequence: CASRRSGTSGQTQYF.